These T cell receptor beta chains were read from a single sample in a study of cytomegalovirus exposure and HLA in healthy donors. Sequenced by immunoSEQ multiplex PCR; TCRdb stores in-frame clones only, minus some. The sample has approximately 160,000 clones; 77% are singletons. The sequencing input was PBMCs. These TCRs come from a woman aged 40 to 50 in good health and CMV-seropositive. Both conserved end residues are part of each CDR3. The D gene is left open where the match is weak. A row's size may be missing; if present it is once, few, many or a size class.

V: TRBV6-5; D: NA; length: 15; J: TRBJ2-7; size: NA; DNA: TGTGCCAGCAGTCCCAACAGGGAATTCATCTACGAGCAGTACTTC; CDR3: CASSPNREFIYEQYF
V: TRBV4-2; D: NA; length: 14; J: TRBJ2-3; size: few; DNA: TGTGCCAGCAGCCCTCCGGACTCCACGAATACGCAGTATTTT; CDR3: CASSPPDSTNTQYF
V: TRBV5-6; D: TRBD1; length: 15; J: TRBJ2-5; size: few; DNA: TGTGCCAGCAGCCCCGGACAGGGAGGAGAGGAGACCCAGTACTTC; CDR3: CASSPGQGGEETQYF
V: TRBV6-5; D: TRBD2; length: 14; J: TRBJ2-3; size: NA; DNA: TGTGCCAGCAGTTGGAGCGGGGGGCAGGATACGCAGTATTTT; CDR3: CASSWSGGQDTQYF
V: TRBV21-1; D: NA; length: 19; J: TRBJ1-2; size: NA; DNA: TGTGCCAGCAGCAAAGGAGAACAGGGAGGGATAAGAGCTAACTATGGCTACACCTTC; CDR3: CASSKGEQGGIRANYGYTF
V: TRBV7-9; D: TRBD1; length: 13; J: TRBJ1-1; size: once; DNA: TGTGCCAGCAGCTTTCGCCAGGGGGGTGAAGCTTTCTTT; CDR3: CASSFRQGGEAFF
V: TRBV19; D: NA; length: 12; J: TRBJ2-1; size: few; DNA: TGTGCCAGTAGCGCTTTGGGGACAGAGCAGTTCTTC; CDR3: CASSALGTEQFF
V: TRBV11-3; D: TRBD2; length: 15; J: TRBJ2-1; size: NA; DNA: TGTGCCAGCAGCTTAGATCCGGGGGGTTACAATGAGCAGTTCTTC; CDR3: CASSLDPGGYNEQFF
V: TRBV2; D: NA; length: 12; J: TRBJ1-2; size: NA; DNA: TGTGCCAGCAGCACAAGATTTTATGGCTACACCTTC; CDR3: CASSTRFYGYTF
V: TRBV6-6; D: NA; length: 15; J: TRBJ2-1; size: NA; DNA: TGTGCCAGCAGTGCCCGATTTGGGGACTCCCATGAGCAGTTCTTC; CDR3: CASSARFGDSHEQFF
V: TRBV5-6; D: NA; length: 15; J: TRBJ1-4; size: NA; DNA: TGTGCCAGCACCCGAGGGGGGGACTGGCGGGAAAAACTGTTTTTT; CDR3: CASTRGGDWREKLFF
V: TRBV7-8; D: NA; length: 13; J: TRBJ2-5; size: NA; DNA: TGTGCCAGCACCAGCAGGGGAATGGAGACCCAGTACTTC; CDR3: CASTSRGMETQYF
V: TRBV7-9; D: NA; length: 13; J: TRBJ1-1; size: NA; DNA: TGTGCCAGCCGACAGGCGAGGAACACTGAAGCTTTCTTT; CDR3: CASRQARNTEAFF
V: TRBV7-8; D: NA; length: 15; J: TRBJ2-3; size: NA; DNA: TGTGCCAGCAGCCCCGGGGGGCTTAGCACAGATACGCAGTATTTT; CDR3: CASSPGGLSTDTQYF
V: TRBV29-1; D: TRBD2; length: 14; J: TRBJ2-4; size: NA; DNA: TGCAGCGTTGTGGGCGGCGGGAGGACAAACATTCAGTACTTC; CDR3: CSVVGGGRTNIQYF
V: TRBV18; D: NA; length: 15; J: TRBJ2-3; size: NA; DNA: TGTGCCAGCTCACCACCGACTTCTTACACAGATACGCAGTATTTT; CDR3: CASSPPTSYTDTQYF
V: TRBV7-2; D: NA; length: 15; J: TRBJ1-4; size: NA; DNA: TGTGCCAGCAGCCGCCCCCTGGGAGGGACTGAAAAACTGTTTTTT; CDR3: CASSRPLGGTEKLFF
V: TRBV2; D: NA; length: 16; J: TRBJ1-4; size: NA; DNA: TGTGCCAGCGCAGGCGGGCCCCTCGCAACTAATGAAAAACTGTTTTTT; CDR3: CASAGGPLATNEKLFF
V: TRBV14; D: NA; length: 14; J: TRBJ2-3; size: NA; DNA: TGTGCCAGCAGCCAAGACCTAGCCAGAGGTACGCAGTATTTT; CDR3: CASSQDLARGTQYF
V: TRBV6-1; D: NA; length: 13; J: TRBJ2-1; size: NA; DNA: TGTGCCAGCAGGGACAGCTCCTACAATGAGCAGTTCTTC; CDR3: CASRDSSYNEQFF
V: TRBV28; D: NA; length: 12; J: TRBJ1-1; size: NA; DNA: TGTGCCAGCAGTTTATCCCAGGGTGAAGCTTTCTTT; CDR3: CASSLSQGEAFF
V: TRBV5-1; D: TRBD2; length: 17; J: TRBJ2-1; size: NA; DNA: TGCGCCAGCAGCGTTGGGGGGACTAGCGGAGGGGACAATGAGCAGTTCTTC; CDR3: CASSVGGTSGGDNEQFF
V: TRBV9; D: NA; length: 13; J: TRBJ1-2; size: once; DNA: TGTGCCAGCAGCCAGGACAGCGACTATGGCTACACCTTC; CDR3: CASSQDSDYGYTF
V: TRBV11-2; D: TRBD1; length: 13; J: TRBJ2-2; size: NA; DNA: TGTGCCAGCAGCCGGGACAGGGGACGGGAGCTGTTTTTT; CDR3: CASSRDRGRELFF
V: TRBV2; D: NA; length: 15; J: TRBJ2-7; size: NA; DNA: TGTGCCAGCAGAGATACAGGCTACTCCTCCTACGAGCAGTACTTC; CDR3: CASRDTGYSSYEQYF
V: TRBV7-6; D: NA; length: 15; J: TRBJ1-1; size: NA; DNA: TGTGCCAGCAGCGCGATACAGGGTGGGGGCACTGAAGCTTTCTTT; CDR3: CASSAIQGGGTEAFF
V: TRBV14; D: NA; length: 17; J: TRBJ2-1; size: NA; DNA: TGTGCCAGCAGCCAAGTTGCAGGGTTCTCTCCCTTCAATGAGCAGTTCTTC; CDR3: CASSQVAGFSPFNEQFF
V: TRBV6-5; D: NA; length: 15; J: TRBJ1-3; size: NA; DNA: TGTGCCAGCAGGACTACTTTATTCTCTGGAAACACCATATATTTT; CDR3: CASRTTLFSGNTIYF
V: TRBV14; D: NA; length: 16; J: TRBJ2-7; size: NA; DNA: TGTGCCAGCAGCCAAGATTGGGGCGGAGGGTCCTACGAGCAGTACTTC; CDR3: CASSQDWGGGSYEQYF
V: TRBV7-9; D: TRBD1; length: 14; J: TRBJ1-3; size: NA; DNA: TGTGCCAGCAGCGCTACAGGGGCTGGAAACACCATATATTTT; CDR3: CASSATGAGNTIYF
V: TRBV11-2; D: NA; length: 15; J: TRBJ1-1; size: NA; DNA: TGTGCCAGCAGCTTAGAGGGACAAAGGAACACTGAAGCTTTCTTT; CDR3: CASSLEGQRNTEAFF
V: TRBV19; D: NA; length: 13; J: TRBJ1-1; size: NA; DNA: TGTGCCAGTAGGCGCCCAGGGGAAACTGAAGCTTTCTTT; CDR3: CASRRPGETEAFF
V: TRBV11-2; D: NA; length: 13; J: TRBJ1-2; size: few; DNA: TGTGCCAGCAGCCAACAGGGTCCGTGGGGCTACACCTTC; CDR3: CASSQQGPWGYTF
V: TRBV18; D: TRBD2; length: 14; J: TRBJ2-5; size: NA; DNA: TGTGCCAGCTCCGGACTAGCGGGCGGAGAGACCCAGTACTTC; CDR3: CASSGLAGGETQYF
V: TRBV19; D: NA; length: 16; J: TRBJ2-6; size: NA; DNA: TGTGCCAGTAGTATAGACAGGTTCGCTGGGGCCAACGTCCTGACTTTC; CDR3: CASSIDRFAGANVLTF
V: TRBV15; D: TRBD2; length: 16; J: TRBJ2-5; size: NA; DNA: TGTGCCACCAGCAGGGGGTGGGGAGGGCCCCAAGAGACCCAGTACTTC; CDR3: CATSRGWGGPQETQYF
V: TRBV6-5; D: TRBD1; length: 15; J: TRBJ2-7; size: NA; DNA: TGTGCCAGCAGTTACTCGGACAGGGAGATCCACGAGCAGTACTTC; CDR3: CASSYSDREIHEQYF
V: TRBV14; D: NA; length: 15; J: TRBJ2-7; size: few; DNA: TGTGCCAGCAGCCAAGAAAATCCCGGGGACTACGAGCAGTACTTC; CDR3: CASSQENPGDYEQYF
V: TRBV12-5; D: NA; length: 16; J: TRBJ2-5; size: NA; DNA: TGTGCTAGTGGTTTGGTCCCGGGACAAACCCAAGAGACCCAGTACTTC; CDR3: CASGLVPGQTQETQYF
V: TRBV7-2; D: NA; length: 12; J: TRBJ2-7; size: NA; DNA: TGTGCCAGCAGCCCCCGGGGGTACGAGCAGTACTTC; CDR3: CASSPRGYEQYF
V: TRBV11-2; D: TRBD2; length: 15; J: TRBJ2-2; size: NA; DNA: TGTGCCAGCAGCTATAGCGGGACGAACACCGGGGAGCTGTTTTTT; CDR3: CASSYSGTNTGELFF
V: TRBV7-2; D: TRBD1; length: 16; J: TRBJ2-6; size: NA; DNA: TGTGCCAGCAGCCCAGGGACAGCCTCTGGGGCCAACGTCCTGACTTTC; CDR3: CASSPGTASGANVLTF
V: TRBV5-1; D: TRBD2; length: 19; J: TRBJ2-1; size: NA; DNA: TGCGCCAGCAGCCGAAACACAATCCTAGCGGAGAGCTCCTACAATGAGCAGTTCTTC; CDR3: CASSRNTILAESSYNEQFF
V: TRBV4-2; D: TRBD2; length: 15; J: TRBJ2-5; size: NA; DNA: TGTGCCAGCAGCCAGACTAGCAGTCAAGGGTCGACCCAGTACTTC; CDR3: CASSQTSSQGSTQYF
V: TRBV7-2; D: NA; length: 15; J: TRBJ2-5; size: NA; DNA: TGTGCCAGCAGCCCCGGGGCGGGATACCAAGAGACCCAGTACTTC; CDR3: CASSPGAGYQETQYF
V: TRBV6-4; D: TRBD1; length: 14; J: TRBJ2-3; size: few; DNA: TGTGCCAGCAGGTGGGACAGGGGTACAGATACGCAGTATTTT; CDR3: CASRWDRGTDTQYF
V: TRBV4-2; D: NA; length: 15; J: TRBJ2-3; size: once; DNA: TGTGCCAGCAGCCAGGAGGCCTTTAGGTGGGATACGCAGTATTTT; CDR3: CASSQEAFRWDTQYF
V: TRBV10-1; D: NA; length: 15; J: TRBJ1-1; size: once; DNA: TGCGCCAGCAGCCCAGGAAGAGATTCGAACACTGAAGCTTTCTTT; CDR3: CASSPGRDSNTEAFF
V: TRBV4-1; D: NA; length: 15; J: TRBJ2-4; size: NA; DNA: TGCGCCAGCAGCCAAGGTGGGCGCAGTGGAAACATTCAGTACTTC; CDR3: CASSQGGRSGNIQYF